The source of this T cell receptor (beta chain) is a study of CD8 T cells in Susac syndrome (dated by TCRdb to about 2019). Background on the whole study: Among the Susac syndrome patients who were sequenced, clinically active disease was present in about six and clinical remission was observed in fewer than ten. At the time of blood withdrawal, Susac syndrome patients were either therapy-naive, taking corticosteroids (with some also receiving IVIg), or on IVIg alone. The study used repertoire sequencing to test whether antigen drove CD8+ T cell activation and differentiation in Susac syndrome. The research as a whole found: No clonal expansion was detected in the CD4+ T cell repertoire of Susac syndrome patients. The study acknowledged that relatively few individuals were included in the TCR sequencing and HLA analysis.

Peripheral blood CD8+ and CD4+ T cells from healthy donors, Susac syndrome patients and multiple sclerosis patients were profiled using high-throughput TCR beta sequencing. Susac syndrome patients met recently defined diagnostic criteria for definite or probable disease. Bulk CD8+ and CD4+ T cells were purified by magnetic negative isolation, while CD8+ TEMRA cells were enriched using FACS. Blood was collected in EDTA tubes and processed within 24 hours, with PBMCs isolated through density gradient centrifugation. PBMCs intended for TCR sequencing were cryopreserved in liquid nitrogen and were subsequently thawed in a 37 degrees C water bath. The sorted or isolated CD4+, CD8+ and CD8+ TEMRA cells had a purity of 90% or higher. RNA was extracted with the RNeasy kit and roughly 0.45 to 1 ug was reverse transcribed using random hexamers. TCR beta CDR3 regions were amplified with the immunoSEQ multiplex PCR assay covering 54 Vbeta and 13 Jbeta segments. Bias from PCR amplification was corrected by using a synthetic template baseline for primer optimization and for computational correction. The authors' analysis ran thus. Reads were assigned to V, D and J genes according to IMGT and analyzed in immunoSEQ Analyzer, with only productive sequences retained. Clonality was computed as one minus Shannon entropy normalized by log2 of the number of productive unique sequences. Public and private clones were assessed among the 100 most prevalent clones of each patient and control. A clone was defined as Susac-specific if it was absent from the healthy and MS cohorts, from over a thousand published viral clones and from other ImmuneACCESS disease sequences. The raw public reads went through TCRdb reprocessing: fastp at Q25, MiXCR clone calling, in-frame beta chains kept. Each CDR3 protein appears once, grouped with its most common genes and DNA. V and J calls and clone size were set by TCRdb, not the authors. The sample table holds 150,000 to 200,000 distinct CDR3 sequences, of which over 90% were seen once. Clones ranked in the top ten supply around 0.1% of the sample.

Points on this clonotype: Its antigen remains undetermined. No base quality values were provided; no much bigger clone lies one nucleotide off.

The CDR3 goes from the cysteine to the phenylalanine over 16 residues. Only CDR3 DNA remains: 48 bases, in frame from the first base. Germline trimming amounts to 5 bases on V and 5 bases on J, with 9 as the count of junction bases outside the gene matches. Via the germline V gene, CDR1 is SGHTA and CDR2 FQGNSA. The clonotype was recovered from a human donor with Susac syndrome. The sequenced sample consisted of CD4+ T cells from PBMCs. The chain joins TRBV7-2 to TRBJ2-3; TRBD2 agrees with 11 junctional bases. CDR3 loop: CASSHNSGGGLDTQYF. The sequence in DNA is TGTGCCAGCAGCCACAATAGCGGGGGGGGATTAGATACGCAGTATTTT.